These 20 T cell receptor beta chains were all obtained from the same sample, sequenced in a study of T-cell memory formation after mild COVID-19. MiXCR, run by TCRdb on the 5' RACE reads, gives a single entry per CDR3 protein. The sample has about 240,000 distinct CDR3 sequences, 8% to 9.5% seen once; the top ten hold more than 20%. Material: PBMCs or a T cell subset sorted from them (not recorded which). Receptor source: a man between 18 and 35 years old who had mild COVID-19 (a few samples of this study predate the infection). Cell type and time point are not known.

This clonotype showed up just a few times. V and J are TRBV11-2 and TRBJ2-5, with D possibly matching TRBD2 (6 bases). V was cut by 4 bases and J by 4 bases, with 16 bases left in between. CDR1 and CDR2 (germline): SGHAT, FQNNGV. This CDR3 is built from 15 residues. CDR3 DNA sequence: TGTGCCAGCAGCTCCGGGAGCTCCAAGGGAGAGACCCAGTACTTC. Translation gives CASSSGSSKGETQYF.

This clonotype was counted only a few times. The chain combines TRBV6-5 with TRBJ2-5, with TRBD2 matching 9 bases. Per the germline V gene, CDR1 is MNHEY and CDR2 is SVGAGI. This CDR3 spans 16 amino acids. The junction had 9 bases not matched to a gene; V was cut back by 2 bases and J by 5 bases. The CDR3 reads CASSYRGSGGMETQYF. The CDR3 bases are TGTGCCAGCAGTTACCGAGGTAGCGGGGGTATGGAGACCCAGTACTTC.

This clonotype was seen ten or more times. The CDR3 region is CATRDRTGTEAFF. The DNA of the CDR3 is TGTGCCACCAGGGACAGAACCGGGACTGAAGCTTTCTTT. This chain uses TRBV24-1 with TRBJ1-1, with a weak D call TRBD1 (6 bases). With 7 bases removed from V and 5 bases from J, the gap between germline ends came to 13 bases. Germline loops: CDR1 KGHDR, CDR2 SFDVKD. The CDR3 is made up of 13 amino acids.

This clonotype was detected only a few times. J is TRBJ2-5 and V is TRBV10-1; D uncertain. From germline, CDR1 is WNHNN and CDR2 SYGVQD (reference sequence). The CDR3 loop spans 14 amino acids. V gave up 0 bases and J gave up 2 bases, with 7 bases separating them. The CDR3 reads CASSESEGQETQYF. The DNA for the CDR3 is TGCGCCAGCAGTGAGTCGGAAGGTCAAGAGACCCAGTACTTC.

This clonotype was found a few times. V and J are TRBV7-9 and TRBJ2-1, with 9 positions matching TRBD2. This CDR3 region has 16 residues. Trimming cost V 1 base and J 2 bases; bases outside gene matches: 3. Germline V gene lookup returns CDR1 SEHNR and CDR2 FQNEAQ (reference sequence). DNA for the CDR3: TGTGCCAGCAGCTTAGGCGGGGGGGCCGCCTACAATGAGCAGTTCTTC. Its protein is CASSLGGGAAYNEQFF.

In nucleotides, the CDR3 is TGCGCCAGCAGCTTGGAGGGTTGGGGACCAGCGGGGCAAGAGACCCAGTACTTC. It translates to CASSLEGWGPAGQETQYF. J is TRBJ2-5 and V is TRBV5-1; 7 nucleotides align to TRBD2. There are 18 residues in the CDR3. J gave up 2 bases and V 0 bases, and 13 bases lay outside the gene matches. From germline, CDR1 is SGHRS and CDR2 YFSETQ.

This clonotype has only a few counts. The V call is TRBV6-5, the J call TRBJ1-1; no clear D. Trimming cost V 7 bases and J 11 bases, with 23 bases left between them. In germline, CDR1 is MNHEY, CDR2 SVGAGI. CDR3 size: 14 residues. The DNA for the CDR3 is TGTGCCAGCATCCCGACTCGGGCATCCATGGAGGCTTTCTTT. This sequence encodes CASIPTRASMEAFF.

The rearrangement links TRBV5-1 to TRBJ2-5; 11 nucleotides agree with TRBD2. Germline V CDR1 and CDR2: SGHRS, YFSETQ. The CDR3 is made up of 16 amino acids. V gave up 3 bases and J gave up 2 bases; unmatched junction bases: 6. DNA for the CDR3: TGCGCCAGCAGCTCCCCTAGCGGGGGGCTACAAGAGACCCAGTACTTC. The encoded protein is CASSSPSGGLQETQYF.

This chain links TRBV5-1 with TRBJ1-1, with D tentatively TRBD1 (5 bases). This CDR3 has 13 residues. Germline values: CDR1 SGHRS, CDR2 YFSETQ. V was cut by 4 bases and J by 5 bases, with 12 bases left in between. The CDR3 loop is CASSGGSLTEAFF. The CDR3 nucleotides are TGCGCCAGCAGCGGGGGGAGTTTGACTGAAGCTTTCTTT.

This clonotype showed up just a few times. This chain connects TRBV6-1 to TRBJ2-7; D is tentatively TRBD1 or TRBD2 (6 bases each). The CDR3 covers 15 residues. CDR1 MNHNS and CDR2 SASEGT come from the germline V gene. The ends were cut back, 2 bases at V and 4 bases at J, with 15 bases in the middle. The DNA for the CDR3 is TGTGCCAGCAGTGAATGGGCAGGAGGGGGATACGAGCAGTACGTC. This gives the protein CASSEWAGGGYEQYV.

The sample holds a few counts of this clonotype. The chain joins TRBV20-1 to TRBJ1-6; unclear D gene. CDR1 DFQATT and CDR2 SNEGSKA come from the germline V gene (reference sequence). The CDR3 has 14 amino acids. The ends were cut back, 0 bases at V and 10 bases at J, with 13 bases in the middle. CDR3 DNA sequence: TGCAGTGCTAGAGAGGGGAAGGTCGGCTCACCCCTCCACTTT. Encoded protein: CSAREGKVGSPLHF.

This clonotype was counted at least ten times. This sequence joins TRBV5-6 and TRBJ1-1, with D possibly being TRBD1 (6 bases). The CDR3 is 15 residues long. V was clipped by 0 bases and J by 4 bases, with 13 bases between them. Germline CDR1 SGHDT, CDR2 YYEEEE. The CDR3 loop reads CASSLAGRGFTEAFF. The DNA for the CDR3 is TGTGCCAGCAGCTTGGCCGGCAGGGGATTCACTGAAGCTTTCTTT.

The rearrangement joins TRBV6-5 to TRBJ2-1; 12 bases map to TRBD2. The V gene's germline CDR1 is MNHEY and CDR2 SVGAGI. The junction had 9 bases not matched to a gene; V was cut back by 6 bases and J by 9 bases. This CDR3 contains 15 residues. CDR3 loop: CASRLLAGGPSEQFF. The DNA for the CDR3 is TGTGCCAGCAGACTTCTAGCGGGAGGGCCTTCTGAGCAGTTCTTC.

V is TRBV6-2 or TRBV6-3 and J is TRBJ1-5; D remains ambiguous. Germline CDR1 MNHEY, CDR2 SVGEGT. CDR3 length: 14 amino acids. V was cut by 9 bases and J by 11 bases, with 23 bases left in between. CDR3 sequence (DNA): TGTGCCAGTAAAGGAGGAACAGTTACTTTGGCCCAGCATTTT. Amino acids: CASKGGTVTLAQHF.

This clonotype was observed a few times. The genes are TRBV4-3 and TRBJ2-5; no definite D call. Germline loops: CDR1 LGHNA, CDR2 YSLEER. CDR3 length: 13 amino acids. Trimming took off 5 bases at V and 1 base at J, with 8 bases between the two ends. CDR3 amino acids: CASSVTAQETQYF. Written as DNA, the CDR3 is TGCGCCAGCAGCGTAACAGCCCAAGAGACCCAGTACTTC.

The chain joins TRBV7-9 to TRBJ2-5, with D possibly matching TRBD1 (6 bases). V was pared by 2 bases and J by 2 bases, with 21 bases between. The germline CDR1 and CDR2 sequences are SEHNR and FQNEAQ (reference sequence). The CDR3 loop spans 18 amino acids. CDR3 sequence (DNA): TGTGCCAGCAGCTTATCAAGGGGGACCAGCCGTTTACAAGAGACCCAGTACTTC. Its translation is CASSLSRGTSRLQETQYF.

This clonotype has more than one count but fewer than ten. CDR3 loop: CASSLLAGETDTQYF. In nucleotides, the CDR3 is TGTGCCAGCAGTCTCCTAGCGGGGGAGACAGATACGCAGTATTTT. The chain carries TRBV12-3 or TRBV12-4 and TRBJ2-3, with 10 bases aligning to TRBD2. V was clipped by 5 bases and J by 3 bases; unmatched bases: 5. The CDR3 loop spans 15 amino acids.

This clonotype was observed a handful of times. V is TRBV7-9 and J is TRBJ1-1; possibly TRBD1 for D (6 bases). CDR3 size: 15 residues. The germline V and J ends were trimmed by 4 bases and 7 bases, with 19 bases remaining between them. Germline CDR1 and CDR2: SEHNR and FQNEAQ (reference sequence). CDR3 sequence: CASSYAGTNGIEAFF. The CDR3 nucleotides are TGTGCCAGCAGCTACGCCGGGACAAACGGTATTGAAGCTTTCTTT.

This clonotype came up many times. The gene calls are TRBV7-6 and TRBJ2-7, with no clear D. Germline CDR1 SGHVS, CDR2 FNYEAQ. The length of the CDR3 is 14 residues. Trimming left V 2 bases short and J 5 bases short, with 13 bases between. The CDR3 sequence is CASSLNWERNEQYF. The CDR3 region has the DNA TGTGCCAGCAGCTTAAACTGGGAACGGAACGAGCAGTACTTC.

This clonotype was seen at least ten times. The chain combines TRBV29-1 with TRBJ1-1; D remains ambiguous. The CDR3 spans 13 residues. Trimming took off 6 bases at V and 2 bases at J, with 13 bases between the two ends. Germline CDR1 SQVTM, CDR2 ANQGSEA. The CDR3 DNA reads as TGCAGCGTCCTAGGACGGATTAACACTGAAGCTTTCTTT. This translates into CSVLGRINTEAFF.